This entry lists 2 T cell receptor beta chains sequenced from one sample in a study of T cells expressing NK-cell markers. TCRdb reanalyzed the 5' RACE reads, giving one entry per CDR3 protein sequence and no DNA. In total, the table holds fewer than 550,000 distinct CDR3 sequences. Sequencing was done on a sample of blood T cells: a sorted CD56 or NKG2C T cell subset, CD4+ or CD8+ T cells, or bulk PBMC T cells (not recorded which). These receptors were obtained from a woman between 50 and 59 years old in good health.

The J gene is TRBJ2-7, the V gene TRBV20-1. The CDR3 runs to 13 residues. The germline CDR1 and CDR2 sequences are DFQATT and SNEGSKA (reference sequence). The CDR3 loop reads CSARAADHYEQYF.

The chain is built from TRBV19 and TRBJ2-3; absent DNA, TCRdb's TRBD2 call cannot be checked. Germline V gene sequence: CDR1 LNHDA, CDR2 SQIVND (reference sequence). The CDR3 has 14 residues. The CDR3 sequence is CASSIGLAKDTQYF.